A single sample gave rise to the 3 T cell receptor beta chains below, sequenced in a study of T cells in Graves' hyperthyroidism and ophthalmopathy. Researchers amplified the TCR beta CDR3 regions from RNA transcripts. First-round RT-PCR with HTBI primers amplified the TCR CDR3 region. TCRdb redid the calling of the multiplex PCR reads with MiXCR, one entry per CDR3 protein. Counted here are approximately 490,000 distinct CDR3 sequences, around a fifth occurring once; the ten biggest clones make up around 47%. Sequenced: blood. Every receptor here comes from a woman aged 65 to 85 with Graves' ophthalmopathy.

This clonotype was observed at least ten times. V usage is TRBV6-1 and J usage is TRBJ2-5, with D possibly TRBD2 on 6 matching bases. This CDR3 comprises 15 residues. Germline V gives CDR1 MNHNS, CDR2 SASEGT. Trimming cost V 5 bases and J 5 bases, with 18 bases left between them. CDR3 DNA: TGTGCCAGCAGTCCGCCCTGGAGGGGCGGTGAGACCCAGTACTTC. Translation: CASSPPWRGGETQYF.

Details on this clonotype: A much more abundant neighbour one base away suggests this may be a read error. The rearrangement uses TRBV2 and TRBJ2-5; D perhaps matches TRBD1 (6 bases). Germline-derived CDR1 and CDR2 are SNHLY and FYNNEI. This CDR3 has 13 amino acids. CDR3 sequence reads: CASSPTGQETQCF. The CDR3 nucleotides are TGTGCCAGCAGCCCGACAGGTCAAGAGACCCAGTGCTTC.

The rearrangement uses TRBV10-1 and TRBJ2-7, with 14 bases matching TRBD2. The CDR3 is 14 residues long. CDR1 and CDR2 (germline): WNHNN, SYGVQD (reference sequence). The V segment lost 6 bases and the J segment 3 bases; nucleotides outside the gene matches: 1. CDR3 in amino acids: CASSGTSGGYEQYF. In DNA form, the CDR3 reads TGCGCCAGCAGCGGGACTAGCGGGGGCTACGAGCAGTACTTC.